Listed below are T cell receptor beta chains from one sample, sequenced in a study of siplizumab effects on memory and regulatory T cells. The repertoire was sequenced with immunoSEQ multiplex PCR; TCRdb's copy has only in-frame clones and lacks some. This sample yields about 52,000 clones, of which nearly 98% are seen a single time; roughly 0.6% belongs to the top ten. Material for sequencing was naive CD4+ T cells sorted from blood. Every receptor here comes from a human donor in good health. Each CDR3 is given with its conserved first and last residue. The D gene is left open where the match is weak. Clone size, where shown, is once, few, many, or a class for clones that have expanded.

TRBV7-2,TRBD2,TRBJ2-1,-,CASSLGGGSYNEQFF,TGTGCCAGCAGCTTAGGCGGGGGTTCCTACAATGAGCAGTTCTTC
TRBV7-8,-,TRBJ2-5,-,CASSEGRHNGPTQYF,TGTGCCAGCAGCGAAGGGCGACATAATGGGCCGACCCAGTACTTC
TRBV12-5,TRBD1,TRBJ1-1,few,CASGSSAGTGRGTEAFF,TGTGCTAGTGGTTCGTCAGCCGGGACAGGGAGAGGCACTGAAGCTTTCTTT
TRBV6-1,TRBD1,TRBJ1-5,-,CASSEAAGQARQPQHF,TGTGCCAGCAGTGAAGCTGCGGGACAGGCGCGTCAGCCCCAGCATTTT
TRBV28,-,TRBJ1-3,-,CASSKGGPSGNTIYF,TGTGCCAGCAGTAAAGGGGGTCCCTCTGGAAACACCATATATTTT
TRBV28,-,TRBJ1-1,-,CASSPDSLTEAFF,TGTGCCAGCAGCCCGGACAGCCTCACTGAAGCTTTCTTT
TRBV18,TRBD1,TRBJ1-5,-,CASSPGQGIQPQHF,TGTGCCAGCTCACCGGGACAGGGCATTCAGCCCCAGCATTTT
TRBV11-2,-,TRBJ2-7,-,CASTKGGSHEQYF,TGTGCCAGCACCAAGGGGGGCAGCCACGAGCAGTACTTC
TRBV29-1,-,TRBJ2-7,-,CSVEGSTYEQYF,TGCAGCGTTGAGGGCTCAACCTACGAGCAGTACTTC
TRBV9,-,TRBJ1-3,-,CASSVDSHSGNTIYF,TGTGCCAGCAGCGTAGATAGCCACTCTGGAAACACCATATATTTT
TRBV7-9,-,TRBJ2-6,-,CASSLYPGSGAGANVLTF,TGTGCCAGCAGCCTTTACCCGGGCTCGGGAGCCGGGGCCAACGTCCTGACTTTC
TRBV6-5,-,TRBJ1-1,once,CASSTTYTEAFF,TGTGCCAGCAGCACTACTTACACTGAAGCTTTCTTT
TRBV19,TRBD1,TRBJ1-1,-,CASRRTGELNTEAFF,TGTGCCAGTAGGAGGACAGGAGAATTGAACACTGAAGCTTTCTTT
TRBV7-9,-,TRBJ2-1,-,CASSFTADEQFF,TGTGCCAGCAGCTTTACAGCCGATGAGCAGTTCTTC
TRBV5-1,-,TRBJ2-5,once,CASSLFRGGSEETQYF,TGCGCCAGCAGCTTGTTCAGGGGAGGCTCGGAAGAGACCCAGTACTTC
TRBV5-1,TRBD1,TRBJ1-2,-,CASSQMVQGADGYTF,TGCGCCAGCAGCCAAATGGTCCAGGGGGCAGATGGCTACACCTTC
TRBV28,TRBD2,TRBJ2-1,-,CASSLGITGGENNEQFF,TGTGCCAGCAGTCTCGGGATCACGGGAGGGGAAAACAATGAGCAGTTCTTC
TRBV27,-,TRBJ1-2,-,CASSLLVSANNYGYTF,TGTGCCAGCAGTTTATTAGTTAGTGCAAACAACTATGGCTACACCTTC
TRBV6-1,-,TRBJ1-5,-,CASSVWGSNQPQHF,TGTGCCAGCAGCGTATGGGGGAGCAATCAGCCCCAGCATTTT
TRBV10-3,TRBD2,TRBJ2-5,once,CAISDRTSGNQETQYF,TGTGCCATCAGTGACAGGACTAGCGGAAACCAAGAGACCCAGTACTTC
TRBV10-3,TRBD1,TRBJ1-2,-,CASAGQGVNYGYTF,TGTGCCTCGGCGGGACAGGGAGTAAACTATGGCTACACCTTC
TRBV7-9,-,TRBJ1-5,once,CASSLGIQPQHF,TGTGCCAGCAGCTTAGGGATTCAGCCCCAGCATTTT
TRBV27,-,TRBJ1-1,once,CASSPRLTGTEAFF,TGTGCCAGCAGTCCCCGACTCACAGGGACTGAAGCTTTCTTT
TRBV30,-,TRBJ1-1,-,CAWTPGRENTEAFF,TGTGCCTGGACCCCCGGGAGGGAGAACACTGAAGCTTTCTTT
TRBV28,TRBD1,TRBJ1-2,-,CASSLLVQGADGYTF,TGTGCCAGCAGTTTATTGGTCCAGGGGGCAGATGGCTACACCTTC
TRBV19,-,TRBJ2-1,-,CASSLGIGEQFF,TGTGCCAGTAGTTTGGGGATTGGTGAGCAGTTCTTC
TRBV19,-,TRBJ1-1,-,CASSIRANTEAFF,TGTGCCAGTAGTATTCGGGCGAACACTGAAGCTTTCTTT
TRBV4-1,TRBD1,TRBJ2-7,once,CASSATGQGYEQYF,TGCGCCAGCAGCGCTACGGGACAGGGCTACGAGCAGTACTTC
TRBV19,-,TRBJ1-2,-,CASSIGRTSSGYTF,TGTGCCAGTAGTATAGGCAGGACGTCCTCTGGCTACACCTTC
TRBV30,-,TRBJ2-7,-,CAGGLRSSYEQYF,TGTGCCGGGGGGCTACGGAGCTCCTACGAGCAGTACTTC
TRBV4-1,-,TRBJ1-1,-,CASREVRNTEAFF,TGCGCCAGCAGGGAAGTTCGGAACACTGAAGCTTTCTTT
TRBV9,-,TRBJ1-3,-,CASSVAVGNSGNTIYF,TGTGCCAGCAGCGTAGCTGTCGGCAACTCTGGAAACACCATATATTTT
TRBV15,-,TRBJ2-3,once,CATSRNKRGNTDTQYF,TGTGCCACCAGCAGGAACAAGAGGGGGAACACAGATACGCAGTATTTT
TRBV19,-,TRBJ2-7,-,CASSIQGSSYEQYF,TGTGCCAGTAGTATCCAGGGCAGCTCCTACGAGCAGTACTTC
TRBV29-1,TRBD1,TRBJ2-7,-,CSVAGTDLFSYEQYF,TGCAGCGTTGCTGGGACAGACTTATTCTCCTACGAGCAGTACTTC
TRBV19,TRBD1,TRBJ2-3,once,CASSRTGRTDTQYF,TGTGCCAGTAGCCGGACAGGGCGCACAGATACGCAGTATTTT
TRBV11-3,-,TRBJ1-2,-,CASSAPGVGYTF,TGTGCCAGCAGCGCTCCAGGGGTTGGCTACACCTTC
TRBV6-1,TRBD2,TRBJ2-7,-,CASSEGGWRINYEQYF,TGTGCCAGCAGTGAGGGGGGGTGGAGGATTAACTACGAGCAGTACTTC
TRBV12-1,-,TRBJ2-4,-,CASSFASGGGENIQYF,TGTGCCAGCAGCTTTGCTTCGGGAGGGGGCGAAAACATTCAGTACTTC
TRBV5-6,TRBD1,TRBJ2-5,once,CASSLVTGQGSLETQYF,TGTGCCAGCAGCTTGGTTACTGGACAGGGTAGCTTGGAGACCCAGTACTTC
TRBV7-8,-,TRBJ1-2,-,CASSRTGGREDGYTF,TGTGCCAGCAGCCGAACTGGGGGGCGCGAGGATGGCTACACCTTC
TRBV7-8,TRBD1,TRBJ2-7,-,CASSLRTGPYEQYF,TGTGCCAGCAGCTTACGGACAGGTCCCTACGAGCAGTACTTC